The source of this T cell receptor beta chain is a study of vaccination effects on CD4 cells after COVID-19 (dated by TCRdb to 2021 to 2024). About the full investigation: Across the study, the median time from the second dose to post-vaccine sampling was 72 days (range 14 to 241). In both COVID-19 convalescent patients and infection-naive vaccine recipients, the study compared SARS-CoV-2 spike-specific CD4+ TCR repertoires from before mRNA vaccination with those from after it. Cultures from other donors in the study were sequenced using the Oncomine TCR Beta short-read assay on an Illumina iSeq 100. The full study included over 8 COVID-19 convalescent patients and a few SARS-CoV-2-naive healthy vaccine recipients.

As for this clone: The antigen this receptor binds is unknown. Base quality data are lacking; no much larger clone is found one base away.

In the ViraFEST assay, PBMC were stimulated with viral peptide pools, and TCR sequencing was then used to find antigen-specific CD4+ T cell clonotypes based on their expansion. After around ten days of culture, CD4+ T cells were isolated with the EasySep CD4+ T cell isolation kit. Two doses of either the BNT162b2 or the mRNA-1273 mRNA SARS-CoV-2 vaccine were administered to participants. Healthy vaccine recipients had no prior SARS-CoV-2 infection, confirmed by negative nucleocapsid antibodies before and after vaccination. Roughly 2 million PBMC per well were cultured in IMDM with approximately 5% human AB serum, roughly 10 IU/ml IL-2 and gentamicin, plus 10 ug/ml peptides. On days 3 and 7, half of the culture medium was replaced with fresh IL-2-containing medium. Unless noted otherwise, every peptide stimulation condition was cultured in triplicate wells. Using Ficoll-Paque Plus gradient centrifugation, PBMC were separated from whole blood and then either used fresh or cryopreserved at -140C. The overlapping peptide pools covered the spike proteins of SARS-CoV-2 as well as those of the common cold coronaviruses HCoV-NL63, HCoV-OC43 and HCoV-229E. The QIAamp micro DNA kit was used to extract genomic DNA from the cultured CD4+ T cells.

Libraries were prepared through the immunoSEQ multiplex PCR assay. DNA from the cultured, isolated CD4+ T cells was subjected to TCR beta CDR3 sequencing. The authors' pipeline ran thus. Non-productive TCR sequences were discarded, and reads were trimmed to the CDR3 region, with only CDR3s of 7 or more amino acids retained. The MANAFEST web app was used to pick out antigen-specific clonotypes by comparing their expansion in peptide wells with that in reference cultures. To count as positive, a clone had to show expansion at FDR<0.05 compared with the reference and with all other wells, an odds ratio above 5, and a frequency above 0.1% in two replicate wells. A clonotype was called cross-reactive if it was significantly expanded both in SARS-CoV-2 spike wells and in at least one common cold coronavirus spike condition. CDR3 similarity was assessed by Levenshtein distance using the stringdist R package, and unrooted trees were constructed with ape in R 3.6.1. This immuneACCESS table, as held by TCRdb, lists in-frame sequences with V and J called but not all clones. Of the missing ones, under half trace to an unresolved V gene in checked studies; the others have no known cause. From that table come the V and J calls and clone size; the DNA was used to work out D and trimming. The sample table lists fewer than 40,000 clones, approximately 80% of them with a count of one. In total, the top ten clones hold less than 2% of the sample.

Summary of the overall study and its limitations: In healthy vaccine recipients, vaccine-induced clones were almost all SARS-CoV-2 mono-reactive, with only 1 of 255 cross-reactive with common cold coronaviruses. Marked clonal contraction was observed in both infection-induced and vaccine-induced clones at late post-vaccination timepoints, consistent with waning T cell responses. Limitations of the study were the small number of convalescent patients and the absence of early post-infection timepoints.

The CDR3 runs 14 residues from the cysteine to the phenylalanine. Here the CDR3 DNA is all that survives: 42 bases in frame from base 1. Trimming removed 2 bases from V and 6 bases from J, leaving 11 bases between the germline ends. Taken from the germline V gene, the CDR1 and CDR2 loops are SGHDT and YYEEEE. The chain couples TRBV5-6 to TRBJ2-2, with no reliable assignment of the D segment. The sample consisted of CD4+ T cells from PBMCs cultured with HCoV-NL63 spike peptides, taken after COVID-19 vaccination. The sample's cell subset or site, from its label and the paper: HCoV-NL63 spike overlapping peptide pool stimulation. This receptor was taken from a human donor who received a COVID-19 vaccine. Some clones in this sample may be carry-over from other donors' samples. The DNA reads as follows: TGTGCCAGCAGCTTTTTCGGGCTACCCGGGGAGCTGTTTTTT. Translated, it gives CASSFFGLPGELFF.